This T cell receptor beta chain was identified during a study of shared clonotypes between healthy human individuals. Findings and limits, study-wide: It was observed that roughly 5.4% of naive CD4 clonotypes were shared across several donors. The generation probabilities recorded for non-shared clonotypes fell below those of clonotypes shared by all four donors.

Deep-level settings were used for running the assay. The authors distributed each subset's genomic DNA evenly over several immunoSEQ plates. This table comes from immunoSEQ multiplex PCR, and its TCRdb copy is limited to in-frame clones, with some not included. Of approximately 1.5 million clones in the sample, approximately 98.5% were seen once. J was trimmed by 0 bases and V by 0 bases; bases with no gene match: 5. The CDR3 consists of 17 residues. In germline, CDR1 is SGHRS, CDR2 YFSETQ. Remarks on this clone: Its antigen is unidentified.

The chain is built from TRBV5-1 and TRBJ1-1, with 10 bases identical to TRBD1. Specimen: naive CD4+ T cells sorted from blood. Described subset: CD45RA+ positively selected. The TCR sequence derives from a young man in good health. The CDR3 DNA reads as TGCGCCAGCAGCTTGGGACAGGGGGCAGGGATGAACACTGAAGCTTTCTTT. It specifies CASSLGQGAGMNTEAFF.